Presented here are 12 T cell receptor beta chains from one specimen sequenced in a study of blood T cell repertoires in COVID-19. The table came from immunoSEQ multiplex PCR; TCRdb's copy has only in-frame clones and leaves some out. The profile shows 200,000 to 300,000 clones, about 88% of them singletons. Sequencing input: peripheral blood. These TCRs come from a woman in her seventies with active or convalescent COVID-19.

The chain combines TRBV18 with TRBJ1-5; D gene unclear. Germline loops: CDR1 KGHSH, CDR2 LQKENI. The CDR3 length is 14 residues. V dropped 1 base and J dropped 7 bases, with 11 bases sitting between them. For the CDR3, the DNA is TGTGCCAGCTCACCACAGGGAGTTGCACAGCCCCAGCATTTT. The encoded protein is CASSPQGVAQPQHF. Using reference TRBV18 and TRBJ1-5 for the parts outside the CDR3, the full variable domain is NAGVMQNPRHLVRRRGQEARLRCSPMKGHSHVYWYRQLPEEGLKFMVYLQKENIIDESGMPKERFSAEFPKEGPSILRIQQVVRGDSAAYFCASSPQGVAQPQHFGDGTRLSIL.

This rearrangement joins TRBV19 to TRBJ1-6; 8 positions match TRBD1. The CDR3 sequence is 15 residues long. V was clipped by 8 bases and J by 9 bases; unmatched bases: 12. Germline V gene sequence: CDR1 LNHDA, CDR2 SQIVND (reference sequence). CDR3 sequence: CASQGADSRGSPLHF. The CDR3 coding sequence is TGTGCCAGTCAGGGGGCCGATAGTCGTGGTTCACCCCTCCACTTT.

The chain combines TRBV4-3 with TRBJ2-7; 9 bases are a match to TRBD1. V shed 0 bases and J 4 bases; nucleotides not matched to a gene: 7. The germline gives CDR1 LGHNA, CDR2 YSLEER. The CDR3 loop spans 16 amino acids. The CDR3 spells CASSQDTGTGIYEQYF. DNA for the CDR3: TGCGCCAGCAGCCAAGATACGGGGACAGGGATTTACGAGCAGTACTTC.

CDR3 protein: CAITSLEGALSGYTF. In nucleotides, the CDR3 is TGTGCCATCACCTCCTTGGAGGGGGCGCTTTCTGGCTACACCTTC. This chain uses TRBV10-3 with TRBJ1-2; 7 bases are a match to TRBD1. Looked up from germline, CDR1 is ENHRY and CDR2 is SYGVKD. V was clipped by 7 bases and J by 7 bases; unmatched bases: 15. The CDR3 sequence is 15 residues long.

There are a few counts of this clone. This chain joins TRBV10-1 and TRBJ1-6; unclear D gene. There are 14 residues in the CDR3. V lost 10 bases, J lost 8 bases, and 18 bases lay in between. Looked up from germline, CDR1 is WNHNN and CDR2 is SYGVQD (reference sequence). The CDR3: CANPWARYYSPLHF. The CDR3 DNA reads TGCGCCAACCCATGGGCCAGATATTATTCACCCCTCCACTTT.

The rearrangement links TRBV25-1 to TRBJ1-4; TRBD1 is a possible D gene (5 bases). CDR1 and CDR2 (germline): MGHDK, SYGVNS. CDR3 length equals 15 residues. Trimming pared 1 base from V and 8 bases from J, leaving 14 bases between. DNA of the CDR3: TGTGCCAGCAGTGAATCCTTACATCGGGGGGAAAAACTGTTTTTT. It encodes CASSESLHRGEKLFF.

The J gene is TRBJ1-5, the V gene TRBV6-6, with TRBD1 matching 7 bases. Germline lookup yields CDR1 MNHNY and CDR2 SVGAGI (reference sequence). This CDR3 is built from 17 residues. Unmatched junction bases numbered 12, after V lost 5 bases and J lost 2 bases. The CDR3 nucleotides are TGTGCCAGCAGTCGAAGGACAGGCCGCGATGGCAATCAGCCCCAGCATTTT. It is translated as CASSRRTGRDGNQPQHF.

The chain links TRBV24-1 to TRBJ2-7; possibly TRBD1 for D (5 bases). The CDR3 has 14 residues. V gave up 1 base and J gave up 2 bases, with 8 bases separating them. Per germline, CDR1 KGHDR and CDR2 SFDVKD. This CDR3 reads CATSDFRTPYEQYF. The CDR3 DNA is TGTGCCACCAGTGATTTCCGGACACCCTACGAGCAGTACTTC.

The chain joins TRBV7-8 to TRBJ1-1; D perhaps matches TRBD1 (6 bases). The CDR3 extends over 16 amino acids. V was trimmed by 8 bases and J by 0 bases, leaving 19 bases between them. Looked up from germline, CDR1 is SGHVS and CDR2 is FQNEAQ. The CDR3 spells CASRLGQGQMNTEAFF. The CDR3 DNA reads TGTGCCAGCCGTCTCGGGCAGGGACAAATGAACACTGAAGCTTTCTTT.

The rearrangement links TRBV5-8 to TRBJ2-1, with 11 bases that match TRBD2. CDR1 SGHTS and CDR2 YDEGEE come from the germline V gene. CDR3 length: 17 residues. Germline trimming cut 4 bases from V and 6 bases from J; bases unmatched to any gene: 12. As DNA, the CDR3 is TGTGCCAGCAGCCCCCTCCGGACTAGCGGGCCACCCAATGAGCAGTTCTTC. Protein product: CASSPLRTSGPPNEQFF.

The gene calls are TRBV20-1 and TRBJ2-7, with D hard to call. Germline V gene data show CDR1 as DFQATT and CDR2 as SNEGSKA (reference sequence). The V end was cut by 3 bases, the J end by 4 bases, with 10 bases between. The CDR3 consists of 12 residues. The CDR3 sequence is CSASSSPYEQYF. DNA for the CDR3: TGCAGTGCTAGTTCAAGCCCTTACGAGCAGTACTTC.

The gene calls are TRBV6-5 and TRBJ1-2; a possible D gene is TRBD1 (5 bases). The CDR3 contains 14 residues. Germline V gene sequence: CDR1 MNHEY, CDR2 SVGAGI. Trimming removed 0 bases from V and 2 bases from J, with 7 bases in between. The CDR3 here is CASSYSGGNYGYTF. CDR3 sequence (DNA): TGTGCCAGCAGTTACTCGGGGGGAAACTATGGCTACACCTTC.